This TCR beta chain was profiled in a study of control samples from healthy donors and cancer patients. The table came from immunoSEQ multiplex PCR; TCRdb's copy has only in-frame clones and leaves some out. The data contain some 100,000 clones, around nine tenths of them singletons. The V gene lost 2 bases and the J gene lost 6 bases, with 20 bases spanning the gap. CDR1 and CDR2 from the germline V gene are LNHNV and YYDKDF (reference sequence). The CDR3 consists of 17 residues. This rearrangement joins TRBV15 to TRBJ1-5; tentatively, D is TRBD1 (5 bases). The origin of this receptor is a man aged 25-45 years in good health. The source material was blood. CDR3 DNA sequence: TGTGCCACCAGCAGATCCCGCGGGGCGGGGGTCGGTCAGCCCCAGCATTTT. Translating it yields CATSRSRGAGVGQPQHF.